This passage covers 13 T cell receptor beta chains from one sample sequenced in a study of T cell responses to AZD1222 COVID-19 vaccine. Assay: immunoSEQ multiplex PCR; the TCRdb copy retains only in-frame clones and omits some. Of over 120,000 clones listed, about 86% were seen once; the top ten hold approximately 5.4%. Sequencing was performed on peripheral blood, taken 28 days after the second AZD1222 dose. The source is an adult who received the AZD1222 COVID-19 vaccine.

This sequence joins TRBV9 and TRBJ1-2; no definite D call. Looked up from germline, CDR1 is SGDLS and CDR2 is YYNGEE. Deletions cut 1 base from V and 0 bases from J, with 10 bases between. The CDR3 loop spans 15 amino acids. CDR3 protein: CASSVTEYPNYGYTF. CDR3 DNA sequence: TGTGCCAGCAGCGTAACGGAATATCCTAACTATGGCTACACCTTC.

The gene calls are TRBV21-1 and TRBJ1-5. TRBV21-1 is shown as a pseudogene. There are 13 residues in the CDR3. CDR3 amino acids: CATQWGYNQPQHF. The CDR3 coding sequence is TGTGCCACTCAGTGGGGGTACAATCAGCCCCAGCATTTT.

The chain carries TRBV19 and TRBJ1-2, with a tentative D call TRBD1 (6 bases). The CDR3 covers 16 residues. Germline V gene lookup returns CDR1 LNHDA and CDR2 SQIVND (reference sequence). The germline V and J ends were trimmed by 11 bases and 4 bases, with 26 bases remaining between them. The CDR3 coding sequence is TGTGCCTCATCAGCCGTCGGGGGGCTTTACGGCTATGGCTACACCTTC. This sequence encodes CASSAVGGLYGYGYTF.

The V gene is TRBV7-8, the J gene TRBJ1-5; D call uncertain. The length of the CDR3 is 14 residues. V dropped 1 base and J dropped 5 bases, with 9 bases sitting between them. The V gene's germline CDR1 is SGHVS and CDR2 FQNEAQ. DNA of the CDR3: TGTGCCAGCAGCTTAGGCACAAACGATCAGCCCCAGCATTTT. Its protein is CASSLGTNDQPQHF.

The chain carries TRBV19 and TRBJ1-2, with TRBD1 as a possible D gene (6 bases). The V end lost 6 bases, the J end lost 3 bases, and 14 bases lay between the germline ends. The germline V gene encodes CDR1 LNHDA and CDR2 SQIVND (reference sequence). This CDR3 is 14 amino acids long. The CDR3 nucleotides are TGTGCCAGTAGCTGGACAGTAGGCGACTATGGCTACACCTTC. It encodes CASSWTVGDYGYTF.

The chain uses TRBV12-3 or TRBV12-4 and TRBJ1-4, with D unresolved. This CDR3 is 11 amino acids long. Between the trimmed V and J ends, which lost 3 bases and 13 bases, there was a span of 9 bases. Written as DNA, the CDR3 is TGTGCCAGCAGTTTTGGTCGGGGACTGTTTTTT. Translated: CASSFGRGLFF.

The V call is TRBV5-6, the J call TRBJ2-1; the D is unclear. V shed 6 bases and J shed 7 bases, with 23 bases lying between them. The germline gives CDR1 SGHDT, CDR2 YYEEEE. CDR3 length equals 16 residues. The CDR3, as DNA: TGTGCCAGCACCCCCCTGTTCGTCTCGGGCGCAAATGAGCAGTTCTTC. This sequence encodes CASTPLFVSGANEQFF. The full variable domain, in which reference TRBV5-6 and TRBJ2-1 provide the parts outside the CDR3, is DAGVTQSPTHLIKTRGQQVTLRCSPKSGHDTVSWYQQALGQGPQFIFQYYEEEERQRGNFPDRFSGHQFPNYSSELNVNALLLGDSALYLCASTPLFVSGANEQFFGPGTRLTVL.

V and J are TRBV29-1 and TRBJ2-1; D is perhaps TRBD1 (6 bases). CDR3 size: 11 residues. The ends were cut back, 7 bases at V and 6 bases at J, with 10 bases in the middle. Germline loops: CDR1 SQVTM, CDR2 ANQGSEA. The CDR3 nucleotides are TGCAGCGCCGACAGGCCCAATGAGCAGTTCTTC. It codes for CSADRPNEQFF.

The chain links TRBV29-1 to TRBJ1-1, with TRBD1 identical over 11 bases. Losses at the gene ends were 3 bases for V and 0 bases for J; bases not matched to a gene: 3. This CDR3 is built from 15 residues. CDR1 and CDR2 from the germline V gene are SQVTM and ANQGSEA. CDR3 nucleotides: TGCAGCGTTGAGGACAGGGGGCGGGTGAACACTGAAGCTTTCTTT. Protein sequence: CSVEDRGRVNTEAFF.

CDR3 amino acids: CASSLGPQNTEAFF. CDR3 coding DNA: TGTGCCAGCAGCTTGGGTCCACAGAACACTGAAGCTTTCTTT. This chain links TRBV5-4 with TRBJ1-1; D call uncertain. The germline CDR1 and CDR2 sequences are SGHNT and YYREEE (reference sequence). V was shortened by 0 bases and J by 1 base, with 7 bases between the two germline ends. The CDR3 has 14 residues.

This clone was recorded a few times. This chain joins TRBV7-2 and TRBJ2-3; D not certain. Deletions cut 3 bases from V and 5 bases from J, with 6 bases between. Germline V gene data show CDR1 as SGHTA and CDR2 as FQGNSA. This CDR3 spans 12 amino acids. CDR3 loop: CASSLGLDTQYF. CDR3 DNA: TGTGCCAGCAGCTTGGGTTTAGATACGCAGTATTTT.

This chain links TRBV6-1 with TRBJ2-7; D is uncertain. The CDR3 is 17 residues long. Germline CDR1 and CDR2: MNHNS and SASEGT. Trimming left V 3 bases short and J 5 bases short, with 23 bases between. The DNA of the CDR3 is TGTGCCAGCAGTGAGACTTCCTCGGGTTACGGCCTCGACGAGCAGTACTTC. Its translation is CASSETSSGYGLDEQYF.

J is TRBJ1-5 and V is TRBV6-5; the D is unclear. Deletions cut 6 bases from V and 5 bases from J, with 14 bases between. Per germline, CDR1 MNHEY and CDR2 SVGAGI. The CDR3 loop spans 14 amino acids. The CDR3, as DNA: TGTGCCAGCAGCGGTCCTGTGACTGATCAGCCCCAGCATTTT. It specifies CASSGPVTDQPQHF.